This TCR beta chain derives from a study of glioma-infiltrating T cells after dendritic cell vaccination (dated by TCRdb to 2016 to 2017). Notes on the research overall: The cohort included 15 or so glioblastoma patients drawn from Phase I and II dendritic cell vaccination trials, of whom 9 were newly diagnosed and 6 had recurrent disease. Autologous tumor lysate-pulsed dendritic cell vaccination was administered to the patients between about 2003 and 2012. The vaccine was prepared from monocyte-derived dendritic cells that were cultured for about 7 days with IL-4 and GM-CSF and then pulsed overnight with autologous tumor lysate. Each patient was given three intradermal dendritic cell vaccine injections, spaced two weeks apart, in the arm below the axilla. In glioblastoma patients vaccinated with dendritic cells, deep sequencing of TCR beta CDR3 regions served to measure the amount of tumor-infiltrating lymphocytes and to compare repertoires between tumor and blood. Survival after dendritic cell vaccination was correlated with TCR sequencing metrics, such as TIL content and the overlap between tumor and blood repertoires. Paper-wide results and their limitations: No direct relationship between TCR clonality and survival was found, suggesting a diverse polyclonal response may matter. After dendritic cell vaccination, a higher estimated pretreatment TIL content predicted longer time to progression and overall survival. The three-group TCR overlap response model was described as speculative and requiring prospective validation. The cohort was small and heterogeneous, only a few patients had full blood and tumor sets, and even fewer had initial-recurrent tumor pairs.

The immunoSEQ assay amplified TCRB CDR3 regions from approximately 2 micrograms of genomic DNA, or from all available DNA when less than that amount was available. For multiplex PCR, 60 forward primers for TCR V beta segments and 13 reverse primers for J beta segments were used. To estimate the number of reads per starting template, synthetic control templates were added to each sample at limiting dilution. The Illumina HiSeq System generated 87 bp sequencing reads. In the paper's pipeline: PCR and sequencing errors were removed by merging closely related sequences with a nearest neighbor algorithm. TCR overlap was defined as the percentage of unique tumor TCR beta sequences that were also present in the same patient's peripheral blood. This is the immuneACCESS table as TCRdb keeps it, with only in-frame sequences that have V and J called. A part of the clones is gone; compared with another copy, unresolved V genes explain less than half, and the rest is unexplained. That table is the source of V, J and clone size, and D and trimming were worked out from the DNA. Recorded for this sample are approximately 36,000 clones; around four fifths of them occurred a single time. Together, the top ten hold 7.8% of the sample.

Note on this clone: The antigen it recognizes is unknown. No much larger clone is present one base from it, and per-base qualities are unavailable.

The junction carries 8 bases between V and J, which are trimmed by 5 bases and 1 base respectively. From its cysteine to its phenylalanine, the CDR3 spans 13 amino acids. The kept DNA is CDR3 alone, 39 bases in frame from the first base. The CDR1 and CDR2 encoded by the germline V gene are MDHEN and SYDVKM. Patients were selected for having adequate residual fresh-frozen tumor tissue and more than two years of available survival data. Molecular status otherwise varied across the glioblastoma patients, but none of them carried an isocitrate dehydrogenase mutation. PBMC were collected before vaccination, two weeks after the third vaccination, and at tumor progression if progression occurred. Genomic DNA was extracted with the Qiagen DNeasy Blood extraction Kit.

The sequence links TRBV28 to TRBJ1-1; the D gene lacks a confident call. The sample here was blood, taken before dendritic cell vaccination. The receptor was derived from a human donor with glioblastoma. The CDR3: CASSPQSNTEAFF. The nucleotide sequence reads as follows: TGTGCCAGCAGTCCTCAGTCGAACACTGAAGCTTTCTTT.